This passage covers 20 T cell receptor beta chains from one sample sequenced in a study of blood T cell repertoires in COVID-19. The repertoire was sequenced with immunoSEQ multiplex PCR; TCRdb's copy has only in-frame clones and lacks some. The table shows approximately 300,000 clones, with around 90% occurring only once. What was sequenced was peripheral blood. Every receptor here comes from a woman aged 40-49 years with acute or convalescent COVID-19.

The sample holds one count of this clone. This chain uses TRBV5-6 with TRBJ1-6; TRBD1 agrees at 7 bases. Germline V gene sequence: CDR1 SGHDT, CDR2 YYEEEE. This CDR3 has 15 residues. V trimming: 0 bases; J trimming: 7 bases; junction bases outside the gene matches: 4. The CDR3 DNA follows: TGTGCCAGCAGCTTGGAACAGGGGTACAATTCACCCCTCCACTTT. It is translated as CASSLEQGYNSPLHF.

The chain uses TRBV5-1 and TRBJ2-3, with TRBD2 matching over 9 bases. The CDR3 loop spans 14 amino acids. With V trimmed by 4 bases and J by 7 bases, 7 bases remained unmatched. The germline V gene encodes CDR1 SGHRS and CDR2 YFSETQ. The CDR3, as DNA: TGCGCCAGCAGCCCGAGCGGGGGGCTGTATACGCAGTATTTT. It is translated as CASSPSGGLYTQYF.

The V and J genes are TRBV12-5 and TRBJ1-6; perhaps TRBD1 as D (6 bases). Germline CDR1 LGHNT, CDR2 FRNRAP. V was clipped by 6 bases and J by 7 bases, with 13 bases between them. CDR3 length equals 14 residues. CDR3 sequence reads: CASGLDRTNSPLHF. CDR3 coding DNA: TGTGCTAGTGGACTAGACAGGACGAATTCACCCCTCCACTTT.

The J gene is TRBJ1-2, the V gene TRBV19, with 9 positions matching TRBD1. From germline, CDR1 is LNHDA and CDR2 SQIVND (reference sequence). V was clipped by 11 bases and J by 3 bases; unmatched bases: 4. The CDR3 contains 12 residues. The CDR3: CAARDRDYGYTF. CDR3 DNA: TGTGCCGCCCGGGACAGGGACTATGGCTACACCTTC.

V is TRBV5-1 and J is TRBJ1-2; 7 nucleotides align to TRBD1. The V and J ends lost 1 base and 3 bases, in that order; junction bases with no gene match: 6. The CDR3 contains 15 residues. Per germline, CDR1 SGHRS and CDR2 YFSETQ. The CDR3 region is CASSLTGASDYGYTF. The CDR3 bases are TGCGCCAGCAGCTTGACAGGGGCGTCGGACTATGGCTACACCTTC.

The genes are TRBV11-2 and TRBJ1-5, with D maybe TRBD1 (6 bases). The V gene lost 5 bases and the J gene lost 5 bases, with 22 bases spanning the gap. From germline, CDR1 is SGHAT and CDR2 FQNNGV. This CDR3 is 17 amino acids long. CDR3 sequence reads: CASSPIAGGGGDQPQHF. CDR3 bases: TGTGCCAGCAGCCCTATAGCGGGGGGAGGGGGTGATCAGCCCCAGCATTTT.

The CDR3 DNA is TGTGCCAGTAGCCGTCCAGGTGAGGGTTCACCCCTCCACTTT. It translates to CASSRPGEGSPLHF. This chain uses TRBV19 with TRBJ1-6, with D unclear. The CDR3 sequence is 14 residues long. Germline V lookup: CDR1 LNHDA, CDR2 SQIVND (reference sequence). Between the trimmed V and J ends, which lost 6 bases and 9 bases, there was a span of 15 bases.

The CDR3 DNA reads TGTGCCAGCAGCGCCGACAGGCCTGGCTACACCTTC. Translating gives CASSADRPGYTF. The chain joins TRBV2 to TRBJ1-2; perhaps TRBD1 as D (6 bases). Trimming took off 6 bases at V and 7 bases at J, with 12 bases between the two ends. The length of the CDR3 is 12 residues. Germline CDR1 SNHLY, CDR2 FYNNEI.

This chain uses TRBV30 with TRBJ1-2; possible D gene TRBD1, 5 bases. This CDR3 is built from 14 residues. Germline CDR1 GTSNPN, CDR2 SVGIG (reference sequence). With 2 bases removed from V and 2 bases from J, the gap between germline ends came to 12 bases. This CDR3 reads CAWSPGESNYGYTF. Written as DNA, the CDR3 is TGTGCCTGGAGTCCGGGGGAAAGCAACTATGGCTACACCTTC.

The CDR3 region has the DNA TGTGCCAGCAGCTTCCGGGGCGGGGGCACAGATACGCAGTATTTT. This gives the protein CASSFRGGGTDTQYF. This rearrangement joins TRBV11-1 to TRBJ2-3, with a tentative D call TRBD2 (6 bases). This CDR3 region has 15 residues. Germline lookup yields CDR1 SGHAT and CDR2 FQDESV (reference sequence). V gave up 3 bases and J gave up 1 base, with 11 bases separating them.

The chain carries TRBV4-1 and TRBJ2-3; 8 positions agree with TRBD1. The trim removed 3 bases at V and 14 bases at J, leaving 10 bases unmatched. The CDR3 contains 13 residues. Germline V gene sequence: CDR1 MGHRA, CDR2 YSYEKL. CDR3 region: CASSQAGTGLSYF. CDR3 DNA: TGCGCCAGCAGCCAGGCCGGGACAGGTCTTTCGTATTTT.

The V and J genes are TRBV29-1 and TRBJ2-3; 7 bases map to TRBD1. Germline CDR1 is SQVTM and CDR2 is ANQGSEA. Germline trimming cut 6 bases from V and 0 bases from J; bases unmatched to any gene: 9. The CDR3 runs to 15 residues. The CDR3 loop is CSVQSGTASTDTQYF. CDR3 sequence (DNA): TGCAGCGTCCAGTCCGGGACAGCTAGCACAGATACGCAGTATTTT.

The chain links TRBV4-2 to TRBJ2-2; 9 bases map to TRBD1. The CDR3 spans 13 residues. Looked up from germline, CDR1 is LGHNA and CDR2 is YNFKEQ. The V segment lost 5 bases and the J segment 9 bases; nucleotides outside the gene matches: 4. CDR3 in DNA: TGTGCCAGCAGCGGCTACAGGGGGCGGGAGCTGTTTTTT. Translating it yields CASSGYRGRELFF.

The chain couples TRBV9 to TRBJ2-2; the D is unclear. Trimming left V 4 bases short and J 6 bases short, with 16 bases between. Germline CDR1 SGDLS, CDR2 YYNGEE. The length of the CDR3 is 15 residues. CDR3 protein: CASSPTSLGSGELFF. The CDR3 nucleotides read TGTGCCAGCAGCCCGACTTCCCTAGGTTCCGGGGAGCTGTTTTTT.

Only a few counts were recorded for this clone. This sequence joins TRBV19 and TRBJ1-5; 7 nucleotides line up with TRBD1. CDR1 is LNHDA, CDR2 SQIVND, per germline (reference sequence). The CDR3 runs to 15 residues. The V segment lost 7 bases and the J segment 0 bases; nucleotides outside the gene matches: 6. The CDR3 nucleotides read TGTGCCAGTAACTCCCGACAGGGTAGCAATCAGCCCCAGCATTTT. Translating it yields CASNSRQGSNQPQHF.

This clone was found once. Additional DNA sequences in this sample encode the identical CDR3. The rearrangement links TRBV5-1 to TRBJ1-1; tentative D call: TRBD1 (5 bases). The CDR3 runs to 14 residues. V was pared by 0 bases and J by 5 bases, with 11 bases between. Germline CDR1 and CDR2: SGHRS and YFSETQ. CDR3 coding DNA: TGCGCCAGCAGCTTGGCCGGGGGAAGGACTGAAGCTTTCTTT. Its translation is CASSLAGGRTEAFF.

The chain joins TRBV3-1 (or the pseudogene TRBV3-2) to TRBJ2-2; 7 bases line up with TRBD2. Trimming removed 0 bases from V and 6 bases from J; junction bases left unmatched: 4. The germline V gene has CDR1 LGHDT and CDR2 YNNKEL (reference sequence). This CDR3 is built from 15 residues. CDR3 in DNA: TGTGCCAGCAGCCAAGATGATGGGGGGGCCGGGGAGCTGTTTTTT. It is translated as CASSQDDGGAGELFF.

A single count supports this clone. The chain joins TRBV12-5 to TRBJ2-3, with D hard to call. Trimming pared 4 bases from V and 2 bases from J, leaving 16 bases between. The germline gives CDR1 LGHNT, CDR2 FRNRAP. CDR3 length: 16 amino acids. The CDR3 protein is CASGSLQRGITDTQYF. DNA for the CDR3: TGTGCTAGTGGTTCCCTACAACGAGGAATCACAGATACGCAGTATTTT. The full variable domain, with the rest looked up from reference TRBV12-5 and TRBJ2-3, is DARVTQTPRHKVTEMGQEVTMRCQPILGHNTVFWYRQTMMQGLELLAYFRNRAPLDDSGMPKDRFSAEMPDATLATLKIQPSEPRDSAVYFCASGSLQRGITDTQYFGPGTRLTVL.

V and J are TRBV5-1 and TRBJ1-6, with TRBD1 matching over 10 bases. CDR3 size: 14 residues. J was trimmed by 8 bases and V by 4 bases; bases with no gene match: 3. The V gene's germline CDR1 is SGHRS and CDR2 YFSETQ. The CDR3 DNA reads TGCGCCAGCAGCGTTGGGACAGGGGATTCACCCCTCCACTTT. Protein: CASSVGTGDSPLHF. Full variable domain (outside the CDR3, taken from reference TRBV5-1 and TRBJ1-6): KAGVTQTPRYLIKTRGQQVTLSCSPISGHRSVSWYQQTPGQGLQFLFEYFSETQRNKGNFPGRFSGRQFSNSRSEMNVSTLELGDSALYLCASSVGTGDSPLHFGNGTRLTVT.

The genes are TRBV5-6 and TRBJ1-5; TRBD1 might be the D (5 bases). The CDR3 runs 12 residues. Germline values: CDR1 SGHDT, CDR2 YYEEEE. V was cut by 4 bases and J by 5 bases, with 7 bases left in between. The CDR3 bases are TGTGCCAGCAGCCTCAGGGATCAGCCCCAGCATTTT. It is translated as CASSLRDQPQHF.